Below are 24 T cell receptor beta chains sequenced from a single sample in a study of identifying expanded T cells in peripheral blood. The table came from immunoSEQ multiplex PCR; TCRdb's copy has only in-frame clones and leaves some out. The table records approximately 100,000 clones, less than 90% of them present only once. The sequencing sample was made of blood. The receptor source for this set is a person between 18 and 69 years old in good health.

The V call is TRBV7-8, the J call TRBJ1-4, with TRBD1 identical over 9 bases. The CDR3 extends over 15 amino acids. Germline V gives CDR1 SGHVS, CDR2 FQNEAQ. The V segment lost 5 bases and the J segment 7 bases; nucleotides outside the gene matches: 8. For the CDR3, the DNA is TGTGCCAGCAGCGTGCGGACAGGGGCTGGTGAAAAACTGTTTTTT. It codes for CASSVRTGAGEKLFF.

This chain connects TRBV19 to TRBJ2-3; D gene ambiguous. CDR1 and CDR2 from the germline V gene are LNHDA and SQIVND (reference sequence). The CDR3 covers 13 residues. With 1 base removed from V and 5 bases from J, the gap between germline ends came to 7 bases. For the CDR3, the DNA is TGTGCCAGTAGTATAGCGCCGGGAGATACGCAGTATTTT. As protein: CASSIAPGDTQYF.

The chain uses TRBV29-1 and TRBJ2-5; D not certain. The germline V gene encodes CDR1 SQVTM and CDR2 ANQGSEA. CDR3 length: 13 residues. V lost 8 bases, J lost 5 bases, and 18 bases lay in between. Here the CDR3 DNA reads TGCAGCCTAAGGGTAACTGGTCCCGAGACCCAGTACTTC. It specifies CSLRVTGPETQYF.

The chain couples TRBV5-1 to TRBJ2-7; no reliable D call. Trimming shortened V by 7 bases and J by 5 bases, and 10 bases separated the two germline ends. CDR3 length: 11 residues. CDR1 and CDR2 (germline): SGHRS, YFSETQ. The CDR3: CASLGYNEQYF. In DNA form, the CDR3 reads TGCGCCAGCTTAGGGTATAACGAGCAGTACTTC.

The V call is TRBV7-9, the J call TRBJ2-3; D possibly corresponds to TRBD2 (6 bases). The V gene's germline CDR1 is SEHNR and CDR2 FQNEAQ (reference sequence). The V end was cut by 8 bases, the J end by 0 bases, with 12 bases between. The CDR3 covers 14 residues. CDR3 DNA: TGTGCCAGCGCCCCGGGGGTAAGCACAGATACGCAGTATTTT. Protein sequence: CASAPGVSTDTQYF.

This rearrangement joins TRBV7-2 to TRBJ2-1; 7 positions match TRBD2. Per the germline V gene, CDR1 is SGHTA and CDR2 is FQGNSA. The CDR3 contains 15 residues. Germline trimming cut 5 bases from V and 3 bases from J; bases unmatched to any gene: 7. Here the CDR3 reads CASSQPGLGYNEQFF. Here the CDR3 DNA reads TGTGCCAGCAGCCAACCAGGACTAGGCTACAATGAGCAGTTCTTC.

The V and J genes are TRBV19 and TRBJ1-2; TRBD1 aligns across 10 bases. The CDR3 has 18 amino acids. Germline CDR1 is LNHDA and CDR2 is SQIVND (reference sequence). J lost 6 bases, V lost 2 bases, and 15 bases had no gene match. The CDR3 spells CASSIPFGWGQGMDGYTF. Here the CDR3 DNA reads TGTGCCAGTAGTATACCCTTCGGTTGGGGACAGGGGATGGATGGCTACACCTTC.

The gene calls are TRBV25-1 and TRBJ2-1; D unresolved. The CDR3 has 14 amino acids. CDR1 and CDR2 from the germline V gene are MGHDK and SYGVNS. The V and J ends lost 5 bases and 1 base respectively, with 9 bases between them. Here the CDR3 DNA reads TGTGCCAGCAGTACTCTGGGGTCCTACAATGAGCAGTTCTTC. This encodes CASSTLGSYNEQFF. The full variable domain, with the rest looked up from reference TRBV25-1 and TRBJ2-1, is EADIYQTPRYLVIGTGKKITLECSQTMGHDKMYWYQQDPGMELHLIHYSYGVNSTEKGDLSSESTVSRIRTEHFPLTLESARPSHTSQYLCASSTLGSYNEQFFGPGTRLTVL.

The chain uses TRBV5-1 and TRBJ1-6; D perhaps matches TRBD1 (5 bases). Germline CDR1 reads SGHRS; CDR2 reads YFSETQ. This CDR3 is built from 15 residues. Trimming took 4 bases from V and 10 from J, leaving 18 bases between them. The CDR3 is CASSNNTGGWSPLHF. In DNA, the CDR3 is TGCGCCAGCAGCAATAATACGGGGGGTTGGTCACCCCTCCACTTT.

This chain uses TRBV19 with TRBJ1-1; D is unresolved. This CDR3 is built from 11 residues. Trimming pared 5 bases from V and 2 bases from J, leaving 3 bases between. Per the germline V gene, CDR1 is LNHDA and CDR2 is SQIVND (reference sequence). CDR3 sequence (DNA): TGTGCCAGTAGTGCAAACACTGAAGCTTTCTTT. It codes for CASSANTEAFF. Using reference TRBV19 and TRBJ1-1 for the parts outside the CDR3, the full variable domain is DGGITQSPKYLFRKEGQNVTLSCEQNLNHDAMYWYRQDPGQGLRLIYYSQIVNDFQKGDIAEGYSVSREKKESFPLTVTSAQKNPTAFYLCASSANTEAFFGQGTRLTVV.

The V and J genes are TRBV6-7 and TRBJ1-5; D remains unclear. Being an ORF, TRBV6-7 has a function that is uncertain. Trimming took 11 bases from V and 6 from J, leaving 14 bases between them. The CDR3 has 12 amino acids. DNA of the CDR3: TGTGCCGAGATGTCGGGAGGTCAGCCCCAGCATTTT. Translation gives CAEMSGGQPQHF.

The chain recombines TRBV27 with TRBJ1-5; perhaps TRBD1 as D (6 bases). CDR1 is MNHEY and CDR2 is SMNVEV in the germline V gene (reference sequence). V dropped 5 bases and J dropped 4 bases, with 15 bases sitting between them. The CDR3 contains 15 residues. Here the CDR3 DNA reads TGTGCCAGCAGTCCCCTGGACAGAAGGAATCAGCCCCAGCATTTT. This codes for CASSPLDRRNQPQHF.

The chain links TRBV5-4 to TRBJ1-2, with D possibly being TRBD1 (6 bases). Per the germline V gene, CDR1 is SGHNT and CDR2 is YYREEE (reference sequence). The V gene lost 0 bases and the J gene lost 0 bases, with 9 bases spanning the gap. This CDR3 is 15 amino acids long. CDR3 residues: CASSLGGASNYGYTF. The CDR3 bases are TGTGCCAGCAGCTTGGGGGGGGCATCTAACTATGGCTACACCTTC. Complete variable domain (other parts from reference TRBV5-4 and TRBJ1-2): ETGVTQSPTHLIKTRGQQVTLRCSSQSGHNTVSWYQQALGQGPQFIFQYYREEENGRGNFPPRFSGLQFPNYSSELNVNALELDDSALYLCASSLGGASNYGYTFGSGTRLTVV.

This chain uses TRBV6-1 with TRBJ1-5, with 7 nucleotides matching TRBD1. V was pared by 4 bases and J by 1 base, with 4 bases of the junction left unmatched. CDR3 length: 15 residues. Germline V gene lookup returns CDR1 MNHNS and CDR2 SASEGT. The CDR3 nucleotides read TGTGCCAGCAGTGCACAGGGGATAAGCAATCAGCCCCAGCATTTT. The encoded protein is CASSAQGISNQPQHF.

The chain recombines TRBV28 with TRBJ1-2; 10 bases align to TRBD1. This CDR3 has 16 amino acids. V was pared by 2 bases and J by 3 bases, with 6 bases of the junction left unmatched. Germline lookup yields CDR1 MDHEN and CDR2 SYDVKM. The CDR3 DNA reads as TGTGCCAGCAGTTTACGTGACAGGGGGCAGTACTATGGCTACACCTTC. Protein: CASSLRDRGQYYGYTF.

This chain joins TRBV11-2 and TRBJ2-5; perhaps TRBD2 as D (5 bases). Germline loops: CDR1 SGHAT, CDR2 FQNNGV. This CDR3 has 15 residues. V was trimmed by 3 bases and J by 0 bases, leaving 11 bases between them. The CDR3 DNA reads as TGTGCCAGCAGCTTTCAGCGGACGTACCAAGAGACCCAGTACTTC. Amino acids: CASSFQRTYQETQYF.

This chain joins TRBV18 and TRBJ2-5; no definite D call. Germline assignment: CDR1 KGHSH and CDR2 LQKENI. With 3 bases removed from V and 2 bases from J, the gap between germline ends came to 7 bases. This CDR3 region has 13 residues. In DNA form, the CDR3 reads TGTGCCAGCTCACCGTACTCTCAAGAGACCCAGTACTTC. Translation: CASSPYSQETQYF.

V and J are TRBV7-8 and TRBJ1-2; D is unresolved. The CDR3 spans 12 residues. Trimming pared 5 bases from V and 4 bases from J, leaving 8 bases between. Germline V CDR1 and CDR2: SGHVS, FQNEAQ. CDR3: CASSPGFYGYTF. The CDR3 DNA follows: TGTGCCAGCAGCCCTGGGTTCTATGGCTACACCTTC.

The chain uses TRBV28 and TRBJ1-2; D is perhaps TRBD1 (6 bases). The ends were cut back, 4 bases at V and 2 bases at J, with 14 bases in the middle. CDR3 length: 15 residues. Germline CDR1 is MDHEN and CDR2 is SYDVKM. The CDR3 is CASSSLGAGNYGYTF. The DNA of the CDR3 is TGTGCCAGCAGTTCCCTGGGGGCGGGAAACTATGGCTACACCTTC.

V usage is TRBV28 and J usage is TRBJ2-2, with TRBD2 identical over 8 bases. J was trimmed by 3 bases and V by 3 bases; bases with no gene match: 3. The CDR3 has 15 residues. Germline V gene data show CDR1 as MDHEN and CDR2 as SYDVKM. The CDR3 is CASSFSGSYTGELFF. CDR3 nucleotide sequence: TGTGCCAGCAGTTTCAGCGGGAGTTACACCGGGGAGCTGTTTTTT.

This clone was found once. The chain combines TRBV7-3 with TRBJ2-3, with D uncertain. V dropped 5 bases and J dropped 4 bases, with 16 bases sitting between them. CDR1 SGHTA and CDR2 FQGTGA come from the germline V gene. The CDR3 runs to 15 residues. Here the CDR3 reads CASSRRALAADTQYF. CDR3 bases: TGTGCCAGCAGCCGCCGGGCCCTGGCCGCAGATACGCAGTATTTT.

The V and J genes are TRBV4-2 and TRBJ1-6; D is uncertain. CDR3 size: 17 residues. V was trimmed by 0 bases and J by 7 bases, leaving 16 bases between them. Germline CDR1 is LGHNA and CDR2 is YNFKEQ. The chain's CDR3 is CASSQDVAEGANSPLHF. CDR3 nucleotides: TGTGCCAGCAGCCAAGATGTGGCGGAGGGTGCGAATTCACCCCTCCACTTT.

V gene TRBV5-4 combines with J gene TRBJ1-1, with D possibly TRBD1 on 6 matching bases. The V end was cut by 2 bases, the J end by 1 base, with 6 bases between. CDR1 and CDR2 from the germline V gene are SGHNT and YYREEE (reference sequence). The CDR3 consists of 13 residues. Here the CDR3 DNA reads TGTGCCAGCAGCTTACAGGGGAACACTGAAGCTTTCTTT. Translating gives CASSLQGNTEAFF. The complete variable domain, with remaining parts taken from reference TRBV5-4 and TRBJ1-1, reads ETGVTQSPTHLIKTRGQQVTLRCSSQSGHNTVSWYQQALGQGPQFIFQYYREEENGRGNFPPRFSGLQFPNYSSELNVNALELDDSALYLCASSLQGNTEAFFGQGTRLTVV.

The V call is TRBV2, the J call TRBJ2-1, with D possibly TRBD2 on 5 matching bases. The CDR3 has 13 residues. Germline CDR1 reads SNHLY; CDR2 reads FYNNEI. Trimming removed 3 bases from V and 6 bases from J, with 9 bases in between. In DNA form, the CDR3 reads TGTGCCAGCAGTGAGTTCGAGGGCAATGAGCAGTTCTTC. Amino acids: CASSEFEGNEQFF.